Shown below are 9 T cell receptor beta chains from a single sample sequenced in a study of CD8 T cell repertoires and HIV-1 epitope variants. Generated by immunoSEQ multiplex PCR, the TCRdb table keeps only in-frame clones and is missing some. The sample lists roughly 100,000 clones; 60% to 80% were seen once. The sequencing input was uncultured baseline CD8+ T cells from peripheral blood mononuclear cells (PBMCs). The receptor source for this set is a male donor with HIV.

The chain employs TRBV28 and TRBJ2-7, with D maybe TRBD2 (5 bases). This CDR3 contains 13 residues. Trimming took 7 bases from V and 4 from J, leaving 14 bases between them. Germline assignment: CDR1 MDHEN and CDR2 SYDVKM. CDR3 in DNA: TGTGCCAGCACCATAAACGGGGTATACGAGCAGTACTTC. Translation gives CASTINGVYEQYF.

The chain combines TRBV15 with TRBJ2-3; no firm D call. CDR1 is LNHNV, CDR2 YYDKDF, per germline (reference sequence). There are 13 residues in the CDR3. With 6 bases removed from V and 2 bases from J, the gap between germline ends came to 9 bases. The CDR3 coding sequence is TGTGCCACCAGTAATCGCCCCACAGATACGCAGTATTTT. Amino acid sequence: CATSNRPTDTQYF. Complete variable domain (other parts from reference TRBV15 and TRBJ2-3): DAMVIQNPRYQVTQFGKPVTLSCSQTLNHNVMYWYQQKSSQAPKLLFHYYDKDFNNEADTPDNFQSRRPNTSFCFLDIRSPGLGDTAMYLCATSNRPTDTQYFGPGTRLTVL.

The sample holds a few counts of this clone. The rearrangement links TRBV9 to TRBJ1-2; 8 nucleotides align to TRBD1. Germline CDR1 and CDR2: SGDLS and YYNGEE. V shed 3 bases and J 6 bases; nucleotides not matched to a gene: 7. This CDR3 contains 14 residues. The chain's CDR3 is CASSAGTGHDGYTF. The CDR3 bases are TGTGCCAGCAGCGCAGGGACAGGACATGATGGCTACACCTTC.

The gene calls are TRBV7-9 and TRBJ2-7, with 8 nucleotides matching TRBD1. V shed 0 bases, J shed 0 bases, and the junction held 4 bases outside the gene matches. Germline V gene lookup returns CDR1 SEHNR and CDR2 FQNEAQ (reference sequence). The CDR3 loop spans 16 amino acids. CDR3 in DNA: TGTGCCAGCAGCTTAGCTTCAGGGGGCTTCTCCTACGAGCAGTACTTC. This sequence encodes CASSLASGGFSYEQYF.

This clone was picked up many times. The CDR3 DNA follows: TGTGCCAGCAGCCGAGCGAGTGCGGGGGGGCCGGACACCGGGGAGCTGTTTTTT. Amino acids: CASSRASAGGPDTGELFF. The J gene is TRBJ2-2, the V gene TRBV4-2, with 9 bases fitting TRBD2. The CDR3 runs 18 residues. Losses at the gene ends were 4 bases for V and 3 bases for J; bases not matched to a gene: 12. Germline CDR1 LGHNA, CDR2 YNFKEQ.

The CDR3 region has the DNA TGTGCCAGTAGTCCCGACAGGGGTAGTCAGCCCCAGCATTTT. This encodes CASSPDRGSQPQHF. J is TRBJ1-5 and V is TRBV19; TRBD1 aligns across 8 bases. CDR3 length: 14 amino acids. Germline trimming cut 5 bases from V and 6 bases from J; bases unmatched to any gene: 6. Per germline, CDR1 LNHDA and CDR2 SQIVND (reference sequence).

The chain carries TRBV18 and TRBJ1-2, with a tentative D call TRBD1 (5 bases). The length of the CDR3 is 16 residues. Per the germline V gene, CDR1 is KGHSH and CDR2 is LQKENI. Between the trimmed V and J ends, which lost 4 bases and 4 bases, there was a span of 19 bases. The CDR3 DNA is TGTGCCAGCTCACTTTCCGGGACTACCACCGCCTATGGCTACACCTTC. As protein: CASSLSGTTTAYGYTF. The full variable domain, rest sourced from reference TRBV18 and TRBJ1-2, is NAGVMQNPRHLVRRRGQEARLRCSPMKGHSHVYWYRQLPEEGLKFMVYLQKENIIDESGMPKERFSAEFPKEGPSILRIQQVVRGDSAAYFCASSLSGTTTAYGYTFGSGTRLTVV.

This chain links TRBV7-6 with TRBJ1-1; D remains unclear. The CDR3 extends over 14 amino acids. Germline V gene lookup returns CDR1 SGHVS and CDR2 FNYEAQ. Trimming stripped 0 bases from V and 6 bases from J, with 11 bases between. As DNA, the CDR3 is TGTGCCAGCAGCTTAGCCGAGGGATGGGCTGAAGCTTTCTTT. It is translated as CASSLAEGWAEAFF.

The rearrangement uses TRBV7-2 and TRBJ2-3, with 7 bases aligning to TRBD2. The junction had 3 bases not matched to a gene; V was cut back by 6 bases and J by 0 bases. From germline, CDR1 is SGHTA and CDR2 FQGNSA. This CDR3 is built from 14 residues. CDR3 protein: CASSRGDSTDTQYF. CDR3 nucleotide sequence: TGTGCCAGCAGTCGGGGGGACAGCACAGATACGCAGTATTTT. Filled out from reference TRBV7-2 and TRBJ2-3, the complete variable domain reads GAGVSQSPSNKVTEKGKDVELRCDPISGHTALYWYRQSLGQGLEFLIYFQGNSAPDKSGLPSDRFSAERTGGSVSTLTIQRTQQEDSAVYLCASSRGDSTDTQYFGPGTRLTVL.